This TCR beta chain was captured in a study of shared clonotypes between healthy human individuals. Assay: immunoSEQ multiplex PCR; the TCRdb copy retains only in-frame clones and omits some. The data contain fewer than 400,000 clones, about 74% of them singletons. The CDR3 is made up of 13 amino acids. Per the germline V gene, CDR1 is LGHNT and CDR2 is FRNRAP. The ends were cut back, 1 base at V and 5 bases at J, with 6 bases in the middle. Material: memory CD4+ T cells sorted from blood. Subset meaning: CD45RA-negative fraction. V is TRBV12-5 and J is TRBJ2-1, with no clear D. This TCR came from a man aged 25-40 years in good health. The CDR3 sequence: CASGLGRNNEQFF. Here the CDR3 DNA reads TGTGCTAGTGGTTTGGGGCGCAACAATGAGCAGTTCTTC.